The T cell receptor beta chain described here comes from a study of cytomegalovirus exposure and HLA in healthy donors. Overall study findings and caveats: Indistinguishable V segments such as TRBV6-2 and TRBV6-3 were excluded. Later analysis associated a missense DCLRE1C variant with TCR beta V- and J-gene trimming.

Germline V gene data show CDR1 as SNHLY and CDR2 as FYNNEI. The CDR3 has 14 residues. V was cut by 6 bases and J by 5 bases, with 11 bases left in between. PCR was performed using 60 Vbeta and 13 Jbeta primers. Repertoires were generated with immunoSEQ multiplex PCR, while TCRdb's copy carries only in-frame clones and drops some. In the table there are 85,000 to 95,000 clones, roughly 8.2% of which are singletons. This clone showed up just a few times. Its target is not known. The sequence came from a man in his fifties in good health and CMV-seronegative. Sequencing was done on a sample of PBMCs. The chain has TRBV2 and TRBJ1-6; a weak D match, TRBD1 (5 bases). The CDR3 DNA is TGTGCCAGCAGCCTAGACAGTAATAATTCACCCCTCCACTTT. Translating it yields CASSLDSNNSPLHF.